What follows are 10 T cell receptor beta chains derived from one specimen sequenced in a study of T cells in Graves' hyperthyroidism and ophthalmopathy. Amplified regions were TCR beta CDR3 sequences from RNA transcripts. Carried out on the TCR CDR3, a first-round RT-PCR used the HTBI primer set. TCRdb independently ran MiXCR on the multiplex PCR reads; one entry per CDR3 protein. The sample records over 350,000 distinct CDR3 sequences, roughly 15% being singletons. Sequenced sample: blood. These receptors were collected from a man younger than 35 with Graves' ophthalmopathy.

This clonotype was seen repeatedly, ten times or more. The rearrangement joins TRBV19 to TRBJ1-1; D may be TRBD1 (6 bases). The germline V gene has CDR1 LNHDA and CDR2 SQIVND (reference sequence). The CDR3 has 13 residues. V gave up 2 bases and J gave up 3 bases, with 7 bases separating them. The CDR3, as DNA: TGTGCCAGTAGTATAAACAGGGACACTGAAGCTTTCTTT. It yields the protein CASSINRDTEAFF.

This clonotype was seen ten or more times. The chain combines TRBV6-5 with TRBJ1-1; 8 bases are shared with TRBD1. The V and J ends lost 7 bases and 8 bases, in that order; junction bases with no gene match: 3. The length of the CDR3 is 11 residues. Per germline, CDR1 MNHEY and CDR2 SVGAGI. The CDR3 protein is CASTGGAEAFF. In nucleotides, the CDR3 is TGTGCCAGCACAGGGGGCGCGGAAGCTTTCTTT.

This clonotype was seen ten or more times. J is TRBJ2-5 and V is TRBV7-2, with D unclear. The CDR3 runs to 15 residues. CDR1 is SGHTA, CDR2 FQGNSA, per germline. The ends were cut back, 5 bases at V and 8 bases at J, with 21 bases in the middle. In DNA form, the CDR3 reads TGTGCCAGCAGCCCTAGTCGCGAGCAGGTCCGCACCCAGTACTTC. As protein: CASSPSREQVRTQYF.

This chain connects TRBV20-1 to TRBJ1-6; 7 bases agree with TRBD1. Trimming took 6 bases from V and 9 from J; bases not matched to a gene: 14. The length of the CDR3 is 15 residues. From germline, CDR1 is DFQATT and CDR2 SNEGSKA (reference sequence). CDR3 region: CSAQDATGIRSPLHF. DNA of the CDR3: TGCAGTGCACAGGACGCGACAGGGATTCGTTCACCCCTCCACTTT.

V is TRBV12-3 or TRBV12-4 and J is TRBJ2-1, with 9 bases matching TRBD2. This CDR3 contains 15 residues. V lost 5 bases, J lost 5 bases, and 7 bases stayed unmatched. DNA of the CDR3: TGTGCCAGCAGTCGACCGAGCGGGGGGAACAATGAGCAGTTCTTC. The encoded protein is CASSRPSGGNNEQFF.

In this sample, this clonotype turned up many times. The V gene is TRBV5-1, the J gene TRBJ2-3; D remains ambiguous. Germline V gene lookup returns CDR1 SGHRS and CDR2 YFSETQ. V lost 2 bases, J lost 2 bases, and 18 bases lay in between. This CDR3 has 17 residues. In nucleotides, the CDR3 is TGCGCCAGCAGCTTTGGTGATGGCGGACCCCCCACAGATACGCAGTATTTT. Its translation is CASSFGDGGPPTDTQYF.

This chain links TRBV18 with TRBJ1-3; D is unclear. The germline CDR1 and CDR2 sequences are KGHSH and LQKENI. This CDR3 comprises 15 residues. V was shortened by 3 bases and J by 0 bases, with 9 bases between the two germline ends. DNA for the CDR3: TGTGCCAGCTCACCTCGTGGGGTCTCTGGAAACACCATATATTTT. Translation: CASSPRGVSGNTIYF.

This clonotype was counted a few times. The V call is TRBV24-1, the J call TRBJ2-7; D is perhaps TRBD1 (5 bases). From germline, CDR1 is KGHDR and CDR2 SFDVKD. V gave up 6 bases and J gave up 3 bases, with 11 bases separating them. The CDR3 runs 13 residues. CDR3 sequence: CATSRGSNYEQYF. The CDR3 DNA reads as TGTGCCACCAGTAGGGGCAGCAACTACGAGCAGTACTTC.

The rearrangement joins TRBV9 to TRBJ2-5; TRBD1 might be the D (5 bases). The CDR3 has 15 residues. The germline V gene has CDR1 SGDLS and CDR2 YYNGEE. V lost 4 bases, J lost 5 bases, and 18 bases lay in between. The CDR3: CASSTFGRVGETQYF. The CDR3 DNA follows: TGTGCCAGCAGCACCTTTGGCAGGGTGGGGGAGACCCAGTACTTC.

V usage is TRBV6-1 and J usage is TRBJ2-7; 10 bases align to TRBD2. Germline lookup yields CDR1 MNHNS and CDR2 SASEGT. V gave up 10 bases and J gave up 0 bases; unmatched junction bases: 6. The CDR3 runs 14 residues. CDR3 region: CATRTSGSSYEQYF. CDR3 DNA: TGTGCCACCCGGACTAGCGGCAGCTCCTACGAGCAGTACTTC.